This T cell receptor beta chain originates from a study of blood T cell repertoires in COVID-19. Study information: Sites across the United States, Italy and Spain contributed samples from acute and convalescent COVID-19.

Sequencing was performed with immunoSEQ multiplex PCR; in TCRdb, only in-frame clones are kept and a portion is missing. Among approximately 170,000 clones, more than 90% were seen once, and the ten largest hold roughly a sixth. With 5 bases clipped from V and 5 bases from J, the junction kept 14 bases outside the gene matches. The CDR3 has 16 residues. CDR1 is SGHTA and CDR2 is FQGNSA in the germline V gene. This TCR was recovered from a man between 60 and 70 years old with active or convalescent COVID-19. The sample was peripheral blood. The chain employs TRBV7-2 and TRBJ2-7; 8 positions match TRBD2. CDR3 sequence (DNA): TGTGCCAGCAGCACCCGGAAACGGGGGGGCGTAGACGAGCAGTACTTC. This sequence encodes CASSTRKRGGVDEQYF.